The 11 T cell receptor beta chains listed next were all sequenced from one sample in a study of T-cell memory formation after mild COVID-19. TCRdb re-analysed the 5' RACE reads in MiXCR, keeping a single row per CDR3 protein. The sample carries some 300,000 distinct CDR3 sequences, approximately 20% recorded once. Input material: PBMCs or a T cell subset sorted from them (not recorded which). Receptor source: a man in his late teens or twenties who had mild COVID-19 (a few samples of this study predate the infection). Cell type and time point are not known.

V gene TRBV20-1 combines with J gene TRBJ2-5; possibly TRBD1 for D (5 bases). Trimming took 3 bases from V and 0 from J, leaving 8 bases between them. Germline V lookup: CDR1 DFQATT, CDR2 SNEGSKA (reference sequence). The CDR3 is 13 residues long. The CDR3 nucleotides read TGCAGTGCTAGTCAGGGATACCAAGAGACCCAGTACTTC. Its protein product is CSASQGYQETQYF.

This clonotype appeared a single time. The J gene is TRBJ2-1, the V gene TRBV18, with D perhaps matching TRBD1 (5 bases). CDR3 length: 16 amino acids. Germline V gene lookup returns CDR1 KGHSH and CDR2 LQKENI. Trimming took off 1 base at V and 7 bases at J, with 17 bases between the two ends. CDR3 residues: CASSPLEGTGINEQFF. The CDR3 coding sequence is TGTGCCAGCTCACCACTCGAAGGAACAGGCATAAATGAGCAGTTCTTC.

This clonotype appeared a few times. J is TRBJ1-6 and V is TRBV18, with D unclear. CDR3 size: 17 residues. CDR1 is KGHSH and CDR2 is LQKENI in the germline V gene. The V gene lost 4 bases and the J gene lost 0 bases, with 13 bases spanning the gap. The DNA for the CDR3 is TGTGCCAGCTCACGGGCAGACCGAAGCTCCTATAATTCACCCCTCCACTTT. It encodes CASSRADRSSYNSPLHF.

The rearrangement uses TRBV28 and TRBJ2-3; 7 bases align to TRBD2. The CDR3 runs 16 residues. CDR1 and CDR2 (germline): MDHEN, SYDVKM. V shed 8 bases and J 2 bases; nucleotides not matched to a gene: 13. The CDR3 here is CASPPVGTTDTDTQYF. CDR3 in DNA: TGTGCCAGCCCTCCGGTGGGGACTACTGACACAGATACGCAGTATTTT.

This clonotype has a handful of counts. The V gene is TRBV12-3 or TRBV12-4, the J gene TRBJ2-7; 7 nucleotides agree with TRBD2. The CDR3 loop spans 13 amino acids. V shed 3 bases, J shed 3 bases, and the junction held 2 bases outside the gene matches. The CDR3 DNA sequence: TGTGCCAGCAGTTTGGGGGGGGTCTACGAGCAGTACGTC. Translation gives CASSLGGVYEQYV.

V usage is TRBV7-3 and J usage is TRBJ2-1, with 8 bases that match TRBD2. From germline, CDR1 is SGHTA and CDR2 FQGTGA. This CDR3 has 16 amino acids. The V gene end was trimmed by 4 bases and the J gene end by 7 bases; junction bases not matched to a gene: 12. The CDR3 is CASSSPGGRGRNEQFF. The CDR3 DNA sequence: TGTGCCAGCAGCTCGCCGGGAGGGCGGGGGAGGAATGAGCAGTTCTTC. The whole variable domain, remainder taken from reference TRBV7-3 and TRBJ2-1, is GAGVSQTPSNKVTEKGKYVELRCDPISGHTALYWYRQSLGQGPEFLIYFQGTGAADDSGLPNDRFFAVRPEGSVSTLKIQRTERGDSAVYLCASSSPGGRGRNEQFFGPGTRLTVL.

This rearrangement joins TRBV9 to TRBJ1-4; D is ambiguous. The germline CDR1 and CDR2 sequences are SGDLS and YYNGEE. This CDR3 has 14 amino acids. V was shortened by 2 bases and J by 3 bases, with 8 bases between the two germline ends. CDR3 sequence reads: CASSVRSSNEKLFF. The CDR3 DNA is TGTGCCAGCAGCGTCCGATCCTCTAATGAAAAACTGTTTTTT. The whole variable domain, remainder taken from reference TRBV9 and TRBJ1-4, is DSGVTQTPKHLITATGQRVTLRCSPRSGDLSVYWYQQSLDQGLQFLIQYYNGEERAKGNILERFSAQQFPDLHSELNLSSLELGDSALYFCASSVRSSNEKLFFGSGTQLSVL.

V is TRBV4-1 and J is TRBJ2-3; 8 bases line up with TRBD2. This CDR3 has 16 residues. Losses at the gene ends were 3 bases for V and 0 bases for J; bases not matched to a gene: 5. Germline loops: CDR1 MGHRA, CDR2 YSYEKL. CDR3 bases: TGCGCCAGCAGCCAGCCCGGACTAGCTAGCACAGATACGCAGTATTTT. This translates into CASSQPGLASTDTQYF.

This clonotype has a single count. The gene calls are TRBV10-3 and TRBJ2-2; the match to TRBD2 covers 9 bases. The CDR3 loop spans 17 amino acids. J gave up 0 bases and V 4 bases, and 6 bases lay outside the gene matches. In germline, CDR1 is ENHRY, CDR2 SYGVKD. The CDR3 protein is CAISVSSGDSNTGELFF. DNA for the CDR3: TGTGCCATCAGTGTATCTAGCGGGGACTCGAACACCGGGGAGCTGTTTTTT.

This chain uses TRBV6-5 with TRBJ2-5; 9 nucleotides agree with TRBD2. With 4 bases clipped from V and 5 bases from J, the junction kept 5 bases outside the gene matches. The CDR3 totals 14 residues. Germline lookup yields CDR1 MNHEY and CDR2 SVGAGI. CDR3 amino acids: CASSSQRGVETQYF. The CDR3, as DNA: TGTGCCAGCAGTTCTCAGCGGGGGGTGGAGACCCAGTACTTC.

This clonotype was observed many times. CDR3 protein: CASSQGLAGGYEQYF. DNA of the CDR3: TGTGCCAGCAGCCAAGGACTAGCGGGGGGGTACGAGCAGTACTTC. The chain couples TRBV4-2 to TRBJ2-7, with 14 bases identical to TRBD2. The germline V gene has CDR1 LGHNA and CDR2 YNFKEQ. The CDR3 loop spans 15 amino acids. V lost 1 base and J lost 4; bases outside the gene matches: 0.